This record covers a single T cell receptor beta chain. It was with random hexamers that about 0.45 to 1 ug RNA was reverse transcribed. Amplification of TCR beta CDR3 by immunoSEQ multiplex PCR spanned 54 Vbeta and 13 Jbeta. In TCRdb, the immunoSEQ multiplex PCR reads were re-called with MiXCR into one record per CDR3 protein. Counted here are about 240,000 distinct CDR3 sequences, roughly 95% occurring once; the ten biggest clones make up 0.08% to 0.11%. All included Susac syndrome patients satisfied recently defined diagnostic criteria for definite or probable disease. Trimming stripped 7 bases from V and 6 bases from J, with 16 bases between. CDR1 is SQVTM and CDR2 is ANQGSEA in the germline V gene. The CDR3 has 12 residues. The data were obtained in a study of CD8 T cells in Susac syndrome. Turning to the study itself: Among sequenced Susac syndrome patients, over 5 had active disease and roughly eight were in remission. Blood was drawn from patients with Susac syndrome. At that point, they were therapy-naive, on corticosteroids, or on intravenous immunoglobulin alone.

The receptor was derived from a human donor with Susac syndrome. The rearrangement uses TRBV29-1 and TRBJ2-7; D gene unclear. The sequencing sample was made of CD4+ T cells from PBMCs. The CDR3 coding sequence is TGCAGCGCCAGCCTTTATCCTAGCGAGCAGTACTTC. As protein: CSASLYPSEQYF.